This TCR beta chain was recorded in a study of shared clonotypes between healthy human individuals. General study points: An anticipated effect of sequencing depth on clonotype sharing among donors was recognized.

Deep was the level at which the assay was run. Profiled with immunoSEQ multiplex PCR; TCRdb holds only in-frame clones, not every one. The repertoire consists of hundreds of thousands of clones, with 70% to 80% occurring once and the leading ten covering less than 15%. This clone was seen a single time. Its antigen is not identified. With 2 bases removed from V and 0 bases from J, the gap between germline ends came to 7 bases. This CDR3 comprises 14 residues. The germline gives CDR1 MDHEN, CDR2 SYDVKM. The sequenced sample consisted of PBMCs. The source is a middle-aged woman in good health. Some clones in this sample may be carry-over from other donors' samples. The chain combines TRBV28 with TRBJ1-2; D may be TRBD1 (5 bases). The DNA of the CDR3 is TGTGCCAGCAGTTTAACACAGGCTAACTATGGCTACACCTTC. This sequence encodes CASSLTQANYGYTF.